This T cell receptor (beta chain) was sequenced in a study of T cell responses to AZD1222 COVID-19 vaccine. The CDR3 contains 14 residues. V lost 0 bases and J lost 3; bases outside the gene matches: 2. Germline V CDR1 and CDR2: MNHEY, SVGAGI. Whole-study results and caveats: At study baseline, merely more than 5 AZD1222 recipients were seropositive. Clonal diversity was possibly underestimated; the donors were predominantly white British and more often female.

A remark on this clone: Its antigen remains unknown.

Profiled with immunoSEQ multiplex PCR; TCRdb holds only in-frame clones, not every one. This table has 95,000 to 100,000 clones, more than 70% appearing once. The chain is built from TRBV6-5 and TRBJ2-7, with 7 bases matching TRBD1. This material consisted of peripheral blood, taken 28 days after the second AZD1222 dose. This sequence originates from an adult who received the AZD1222 COVID-19 vaccine. The DNA for the CDR3 is TGTGCCAGCAGTTACTCGAGGACAGGCTACGAGCAGTACTTC. It codes for CASSYSRTGYEQYF.